This T cell receptor beta chain comes out of a study of blood T cell repertoires in COVID-19. For the study at large: T cells, B-cell-depleted T cells, or PBMCs supplied cDNA or gDNA.

Looked up from germline, CDR1 is SEHNR and CDR2 is FQNEAQ (reference sequence). This CDR3 contains 17 residues. The V segment lost 2 bases and the J segment 4 bases; nucleotides outside the gene matches: 8. TCRdb's table, derived via immunoSEQ multiplex PCR, lists solely in-frame clones and lacks some. The profile covers a few hundred thousand clones, with approximately 89% appearing a single time and 1.6% taken by the ten largest. Recruited during active infection, patients (from Seattle) were subsequently followed longitudinally. Sequencing was done on a sample of peripheral blood. This TCR derives from a woman in her twenties or thirties with COVID-19, enrolled during active disease. The chain is built from TRBV7-9 and TRBJ2-3; 11 bases align to TRBD1. The DNA for the CDR3 is TGTGCCAGCAGCTTATGGGACAGGGGGAGAGGAGCAGATACGCAGTATTTT. It yields the protein CASSLWDRGRGADTQYF.